This T cell receptor (beta chain) was identified in a study of OX40 agonist ivuxolimab in advanced cancers. Study-level findings and limits: Clonal expansion from baseline to week 6 occurred in both CD4+ and CD8+ T cells.

Germline V CDR1 and CDR2: ENHRY, SYGVKD. The CDR3 spans 14 residues. J gave up 4 bases and V 8 bases, and 6 bases lay outside the gene matches. As regards this clone: What it binds is not known.

Assay: immunoSEQ multiplex PCR; the TCRdb copy retains only in-frame clones and omits some. The sample has tens of thousands of clones; around 84% are singletons. This chain uses TRBV10-3 with TRBJ2-1; 9 bases line up with TRBD2. The sample consisted of CD4+ or CD8+ T cells sorted from blood, taken in a trial of the OX40 agonist ivuxolimab. This sequence was found in an adult with an advanced solid tumor such as melanoma, head and neck, liver or kidney cancer. The DNA of the CDR3 is TGTGCCATCCGGGGCGGGGGGGTGTACAATGAGCAGTTCTTC. It specifies CAIRGGGVYNEQFF.